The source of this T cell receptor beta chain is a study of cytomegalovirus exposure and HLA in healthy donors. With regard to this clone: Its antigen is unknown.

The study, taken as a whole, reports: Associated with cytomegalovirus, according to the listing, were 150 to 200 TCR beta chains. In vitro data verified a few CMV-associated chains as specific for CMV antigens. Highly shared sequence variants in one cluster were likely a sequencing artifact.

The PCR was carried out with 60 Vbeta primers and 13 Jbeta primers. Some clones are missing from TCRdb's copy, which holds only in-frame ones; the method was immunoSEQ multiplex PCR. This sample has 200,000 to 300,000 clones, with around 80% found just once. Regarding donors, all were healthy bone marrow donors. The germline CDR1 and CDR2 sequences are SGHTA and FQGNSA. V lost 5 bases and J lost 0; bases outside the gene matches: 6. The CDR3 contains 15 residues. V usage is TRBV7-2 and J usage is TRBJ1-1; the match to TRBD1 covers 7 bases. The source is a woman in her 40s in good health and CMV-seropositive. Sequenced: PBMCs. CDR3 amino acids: CASSPQGTVNTEAFF. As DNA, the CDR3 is TGTGCCAGCAGCCCCCAAGGGACAGTGAACACTGAAGCTTTCTTT.